This T cell receptor (beta chain) was recovered during a study of T cell responses to AZD1222 COVID-19 vaccine. General observations from the study: Scientists sampled the repertoires only once the peak T cell response had passed.

Assay used: immunoSEQ multiplex PCR; TCRdb lists only in-frame clones, some missing. The sample holds approximately 170,000 clones, more than 90% seen once. CDR1 SGDLS and CDR2 YYNGEE come from the germline V gene. The CDR3 totals 16 residues. Losses at the gene ends were 0 bases for V and 4 bases for J; bases not matched to a gene: 1. Turning to this clone: The antigen is not known.

The source material was peripheral blood, sampled on day 0 of AZD1222 vaccination. This sequence originates from an adult in good health. This chain joins TRBV9 and TRBJ2-3, with 14 bases matching TRBD2. CDR3 region: CASSVGTSGRSDTQYF. The CDR3 DNA is TGTGCCAGCAGCGTAGGGACTAGCGGGAGGTCAGATACGCAGTATTTT. The whole variable domain, filled in from reference TRBV9 and TRBJ2-3, reads DSGVTQTPKHLITATGQRVTLRCSPRSGDLSVYWYQQSLDQGLQFLIQYYNGEERAKGNILERFSAQQFPDLHSELNLSSLELGDSALYFCASSVGTSGRSDTQYFGPGTRLTVL.